The 23 T cell receptor beta chains below all came from one sample that was sequenced in a study of shared clonotypes between healthy human individuals. Clones were read by immunoSEQ multiplex PCR, and TCRdb kept only the in-frame ones, dropping some. The sample gives over 850,000 clones, 75% to 85% of which show up once; approximately 0.5% is in the top ten. Material: memory CD4+ T cells from PBMCs. Regarding subset: CD45RA-negative fraction. The origin of the receptors is a man aged 18 to 30 in good health. Some clones in this sample may be carry-over from other donors' samples.

The chain couples TRBV4-2 to TRBJ1-5; D is unclear. Trimming stripped 1 base from V and 0 bases from J, with 7 bases between. Looked up from germline, CDR1 is LGHNA and CDR2 is YNFKEQ. This CDR3 is built from 15 residues. The CDR3 nucleotides are TGTGCCAGCAGCCAAGGAGTTAATAGCAATCAGCCCCAGCATTTT. Its translation: CASSQGVNSNQPQHF.

With regard to this clone: Other DNA sequences within the sample encode an identical CDR3. The J gene is TRBJ2-2, the V gene TRBV5-1; 11 bases match TRBD2. With 1 base clipped from V and 2 bases from J, the junction kept 1 base outside the gene matches. The CDR3 consists of 16 residues. In germline, CDR1 is SGHRS, CDR2 YFSETQ. In nucleotides, the CDR3 is TGCGCCAGCAGCTTGACTAGCGGGAGAAACACCGGGGAGCTGTTTTTT. Translating gives CASSLTSGRNTGELFF.

V is TRBV28 and J is TRBJ2-1; D uncertain. The CDR3 has 15 amino acids. Per the germline V gene, CDR1 is MDHEN and CDR2 is SYDVKM. Trimming took 4 bases from V and 0 from J, leaving 10 bases between them. DNA of the CDR3: TGTGCCAGCAGTTACCACGTCAGCTCCTACAATGAGCAGTTCTTC. Its translation is CASSYHVSSYNEQFF.

The chain has TRBV19 and TRBJ2-7; 7 positions agree with TRBD1. CDR3 size: 16 residues. Per the germline V gene, CDR1 is LNHDA and CDR2 is SQIVND (reference sequence). V shed 6 bases and J 7 bases; nucleotides not matched to a gene: 18. DNA of the CDR3: TGTGCCAGTAGGAACAGGGGCGCAGGCTCTACGTCGGAGCAGTACTTC. Translating gives CASRNRGAGSTSEQYF.

About this clone itself: The same CDR3 is also encoded by other DNA sequences in this sample. The chain carries TRBV2 and TRBJ2-5; a possible D gene is TRBD1 (7 bases). Per the germline V gene, CDR1 is SNHLY and CDR2 is FYNNEI. V was trimmed by 7 bases and J by 5 bases, leaving 8 bases between them. The CDR3 covers 11 residues. The CDR3 DNA reads as TGTGCCAGCACAGGGGGGGAGACCCAGTACTTC. Translating it yields CASTGGETQYF.

The gene calls are TRBV5-1 and TRBJ2-1, with 9 bases fitting TRBD2. In germline, CDR1 is SGHRS, CDR2 YFSETQ. The trim removed 4 bases at V and 14 bases at J, leaving 10 bases unmatched. This CDR3 has 13 residues. The CDR3 DNA reads as TGCGCCAGCAGCATGGGACTAGCCCTTCCTGAGTTCTTC. Its translation is CASSMGLALPEFF.

This chain uses TRBV6-1 with TRBJ1-1; 7 bases map to TRBD1. V shed 6 bases, J shed 8 bases, and the junction held 12 bases outside the gene matches. Per the germline V gene, CDR1 is MNHNS and CDR2 is SASEGT. The length of the CDR3 is 14 residues. For the CDR3, the DNA is TGTGCCAGCAGACATCGGCGGGACAGCTTAGAAGCTTTCTTT. Translation: CASRHRRDSLEAFF.

V and J are TRBV5-8 and TRBJ2-7; D not resolved. The V and J ends lost 1 base and 11 bases respectively, with 10 bases between them. The CDR3 totals 11 residues. Germline assignment: CDR1 SGHTS and CDR2 YDEGEE. The CDR3 sequence is CASSLNSGEYF. In DNA form, the CDR3 reads TGTGCCAGCAGCTTGAATTCAGGAGAGTACTTC.

The rearrangement uses TRBV9 and TRBJ2-6, with D perhaps matching TRBD1 (6 bases). Germline V CDR1 and CDR2: SGDLS, YYNGEE. The CDR3 is 17 residues long. V shed 9 bases and J shed 4 bases, with 23 bases lying between them. The CDR3 sequence is CATPSGTLLSGANVLTF. The CDR3 nucleotides are TGTGCCACCCCCTCCGGGACACTACTCAGCGGGGCCAACGTCCTGACTTTC.

This sequence joins TRBV6-5 and TRBJ2-1; the D gene is possibly TRBD1 (6 bases). Germline-derived CDR1 and CDR2 are MNHEY and SVGAGI. Trimming shortened V by 2 bases and J by 2 bases, and 13 bases separated the two germline ends. The CDR3 consists of 16 residues. The CDR3 sequence: CASSYVGAKTYNEQFF. The CDR3 coding sequence is TGTGCCAGCAGTTACGTGGGGGCGAAAACCTACAATGAGCAGTTCTTC.

On this clone itself: This CDR3 is also generated by other DNA sequences in the sample. The rearrangement links TRBV28 to TRBJ2-7, with 13 bases lining up with TRBD2. The CDR3 runs 15 residues. Germline values: CDR1 MDHEN, CDR2 SYDVKM. J was trimmed by 1 base and V by 6 bases; bases with no gene match: 3. CDR3 loop: CASSLLAGGSYEQYF. The CDR3 region has the DNA TGTGCCAGCAGCTTACTAGCGGGAGGGTCCTACGAGCAGTACTTC.

DNA of the CDR3: TGTGCCAGCAGTTTGTCAGGGTACATCGGCTATGGCTACACCTTC. Translated: CASSLSGYIGYGYTF. The chain uses TRBV27 and TRBJ1-2; D perhaps matches TRBD1 (5 bases). The CDR3 spans 15 residues. V was cut by 3 bases and J by 4 bases, with 15 bases left in between. Germline V gives CDR1 MNHEY, CDR2 SMNVEV (reference sequence).

The rearrangement links TRBV30 to TRBJ2-7; the D gene is possibly TRBD2 (5 bases). Trimming left V 3 bases short and J 0 bases short, with 18 bases between. The CDR3 length is 16 residues. Germline V CDR1 and CDR2: GTSNPN, SVGIG (reference sequence). CDR3 in DNA: TGTGCCTGGAGCGACACCGGGGAAGGCGGCTCCTACGAGCAGTACTTC. Translated: CAWSDTGEGGSYEQYF.

Concerning this clone itself: Other DNA sequences of this sample code for an identical CDR3. V gene TRBV5-4 combines with J gene TRBJ1-4, with D unclear. This CDR3 has 14 residues. V lost 4 bases to trimming and J lost 1 base, with 8 bases between them. Germline CDR1 is SGHNT and CDR2 is YYREEE (reference sequence). CDR3 nucleotides: TGTGCCAGCAGCCCGGGTGGAACTAATGAAAAACTGTTTTTT. It specifies CASSPGGTNEKLFF.

The chain is built from TRBV7-9 and TRBJ2-7, with a possible D match to TRBD2 (5 bases). Trimming took off 2 bases at V and 7 bases at J, with 12 bases between the two ends. CDR3 size: 13 residues. Looked up from germline, CDR1 is SEHNR and CDR2 is FQNEAQ (reference sequence). This CDR3 reads CASSLIVRGEQYF. CDR3 bases: TGTGCCAGCAGCTTAATTGTTCGGGGTGAGCAGTACTTC.

V is TRBV5-4 and J is TRBJ1-6; D may be TRBD1 (5 bases). In germline, CDR1 is SGHNT, CDR2 YYREEE (reference sequence). The CDR3 sequence is 15 residues long. V lost 4 bases and J lost 3, with 11 bases in between. The CDR3 reads CASSPIGHYNSPLHF. CDR3 sequence (DNA): TGTGCCAGCAGCCCCATAGGACACTATAATTCACCCCTCCACTTT.

The gene calls are TRBV18 and TRBJ1-2, with D unresolved. The CDR3 is 17 residues long. Germline values: CDR1 KGHSH, CDR2 LQKENI. Trimming cost V 6 bases and J 4 bases, with 24 bases left between them. CDR3 protein: CASSQVGVSGRFYGYTF. As DNA, the CDR3 is TGTGCCAGCTCCCAGGTTGGCGTCTCCGGGCGCTTCTATGGCTACACCTTC.

This CDR3 is CASRVESGELFF. DNA for the CDR3: TGTGCCAGCAGGGTAGAGTCCGGGGAGCTGTTTTTT. This chain uses TRBV2 with TRBJ2-2; no clear D gene. Germline-derived CDR1 and CDR2 are SNHLY and FYNNEI. The CDR3 is 12 amino acids. The V end was cut by 6 bases, the J end by 6 bases, with 8 bases between.

V usage is TRBV6-1 and J usage is TRBJ2-7, with TRBD2 matching over 10 bases. Germline V lookup: CDR1 MNHNS, CDR2 SASEGT. V shed 7 bases, J shed 0 bases, and the junction held 6 bases outside the gene matches. The CDR3 consists of 15 residues. The CDR3: CASTLAGPRSYEQYF. For the CDR3, the DNA is TGTGCCAGCACACTAGCGGGACCGCGCTCCTACGAGCAGTACTTC.

V is TRBV30 and J is TRBJ1-3; possibly TRBD1 for D (5 bases). Germline loops: CDR1 GTSNPN, CDR2 SVGIG (reference sequence). V shed 6 bases and J shed 8 bases, with 14 bases lying between them. This CDR3 comprises 12 residues. The CDR3 sequence: CACFWGTDTIYF. CDR3 nucleotide sequence: TGTGCCTGCTTCTGGGGCACCGACACCATATATTTT.

The rearrangement links TRBV25-1 to TRBJ2-7; 11 bases agree with TRBD2. J was trimmed by 4 bases and V by 3 bases; bases with no gene match: 8. The germline gives CDR1 MGHDK, CDR2 SYGVNS. The CDR3 is made up of 16 amino acids. The CDR3 loop is CASSDQLAGGRYEQYF. CDR3 DNA: TGTGCCAGCAGTGACCAGTTAGCGGGAGGGAGGTACGAGCAGTACTTC.

The chain carries TRBV20-1 and TRBJ2-7; D is undetermined. The V gene's germline CDR1 is DFQATT and CDR2 SNEGSKA (reference sequence). The CDR3 contains 10 residues. V was pared by 3 bases and J by 5 bases, with 5 bases between. In nucleotides, the CDR3 is TGCAGTGCTAGTCCCCACGAGCAGTACTTC. This encodes CSASPHEQYF.

The rearrangement uses TRBV28 and TRBJ1-1, with a weak D call TRBD1 (6 bases). The CDR3 is 15 residues long. CDR1 and CDR2 from the germline V gene are MDHEN and SYDVKM. V dropped 3 bases and J dropped 2 bases, with 13 bases sitting between them. The CDR3 reads CASSLMGAGNTEAFF. DNA for the CDR3: TGTGCCAGCAGTTTGATGGGGGCGGGAAACACTGAAGCTTTCTTT.